Listed below are T cell receptor beta chains from one sample, sequenced in a study of CD8+ T cells in alopecia areata. Clones were sequenced by immunoSEQ multiplex PCR, and TCRdb holds only the in-frame ones, with some missing. This sample carries 150,000 to 200,000 clones, 55% to 70% of them seen once, and the ten largest clones take 5.5%. The sequencing used CD4+ T cells sorted from blood, collected at week 24, from a patient treated with tofacitinib. The receptors come from a human donor with alopecia areata. Both conserved end residues are part of each CDR3. A D gene is named only where the DNA matches it firmly. Size values are once, few and many counts, or a class for expanded clones, and some rows have none.

D gene	J gene	clone size	V gene	CDR3 DNA	CDR3 protein
-	TRBJ1-2	-	TRBV10-3	TGTGCCATCAGTGAGAAAGGTGGCTACACCTTC	CAISEKGGYTF
-	TRBJ2-6	-	TRBV19	TGTGCCAGTAGTATAGGAGGGCCAGGACTCTCTGGGGCCAACGTCCTGACTTTC	CASSIGGPGLSGANVLTF
TRBD2	TRBJ2-7	-	TRBV9	TGTGCCAGCAGCTCCACACGGCTAGCGGCCTACGAGCAGTACTTC	CASSSTRLAAYEQYF
-	TRBJ2-7	-	TRBV4-3	TGCGCCAGCAGCCGAGAATACCGGGACTGGACCTACGAGCAGTACTTC	CASSREYRDWTYEQYF
TRBD1	TRBJ2-7	-	TRBV5-1	TGCGCCAGCAGCCCGGGACAGGCGGGGAGCTCCTACGAGCAGTACTTC	CASSPGQAGSSYEQYF
-	TRBJ2-5	few	TRBV21-1	TGTGCCAGCAGCAACAGGGGAGCGACCCAGTACTTC	CASSNRGATQYF
-	TRBJ2-5	-	TRBV23-1	TGCGCCAGCAGTCTAACTTTCCCGGATTGTAACCAGTACTTC	CASSLTFPDCNQYF
-	TRBJ2-7	-	TRBV28	TGTGCCAGCAGTTTTGCCCGGATGGCCTACGAGCAGTACTTC	CASSFARMAYEQYF
-	TRBJ1-5	-	TRBV30	TGTGCCTGGAGTGTACCCTCGGGGACGGGGAATCAGCCCCAGCATTTT	CAWSVPSGTGNQPQHF
TRBD2	TRBJ2-5	once	TRBV7-3	TGTGCCAGCAGCTTAAGCCTAGCGGGAATGGAGACCCAGTACTTC	CASSLSLAGMETQYF
-	TRBJ1-2	-	TRBV28	TGTGCCAGCAGTTTTCCCTCGGTGGCTAACTATGGCTACACCTTC	CASSFPSVANYGYTF
-	TRBJ2-5	-	TRBV5-1	TGCGCCAGCTCCGGTTCTAGTTCGGATGAGACCCAGTACTTC	CASSGSSSDETQYF
-	TRBJ1-1	-	TRBV14	TGTGCCAGCAGCCAAGATCTTCGGAGTGAAGCTTTCTTT	CASSQDLRSEAFF
-	TRBJ1-2	-	TRBV27	TGTGCCAGCAGTTTATCCCGAGACTATAACTATGGCTACACCTTC	CASSLSRDYNYGYTF
-	TRBJ2-3	few	TRBV15	TGTGCCACCAGCAGAGATGGGGAAAGCACAGATACGCAGTATTTT	CATSRDGESTDTQYF
-	TRBJ1-1	few	TRBV6-5	TGTGCCAGCAGCCGGGACACCATGAACACTGAAGCTTTCTTT	CASSRDTMNTEAFF
-	TRBJ1-4	-	TRBV29-1	TGCAGCGTTGAGGGTGGGCAAAATGAAAAACTGTTTTTT	CSVEGGQNEKLFF
-	TRBJ1-5	-	TRBV11-1	TGTGCCAGCAGCTTAGACGGAGCCGCTCAGCCCCAGCATTTT	CASSLDGAAQPQHF
-	TRBJ1-1	few	TRBV4-3	TGCGCCAGCAGCCATGCTCCCCAGGGGAATACTGAAGCTTTCTTT	CASSHAPQGNTEAFF
-	TRBJ1-1	-	TRBV9	TGTGCCAGCAGCCTTCTTCGGGGGAGCACTGAAGCTTTCTTT	CASSLLRGSTEAFF
TRBD1	TRBJ2-1	-	TRBV29-1	TGCAGCGTCGCCGGGACAGGGGCGAACAATGAGCAGTTCTTC	CSVAGTGANNEQFF
-	TRBJ1-4	-	TRBV9	TGTGCCAGCAGCGCCCATCTCGCTGAAAAACTGTTTTTT	CASSAHLAEKLFF
-	TRBJ1-4	once	TRBV4-1	TGCGCCAGCAGCCAACGGGTGGCTCGGTCAGATAATGAAAAACTGTTTTTT	CASSQRVARSDNEKLFF
-	TRBJ2-5	few	TRBV7-2	TGTGCCAGCAGCTTAGGTCGCGAGACCCAGTACTTC	CASSLGRETQYF
-	TRBJ1-3	-	TRBV28	TGTGCCAGCAGGCACAGAGAGTCTGGAAACACCATATATTTT	CASRHRESGNTIYF
-	TRBJ1-1	-	TRBV7-9	TGTGCCAGCAGCTTAACAGCCCTGAACACTGAAGCTTTCTTT	CASSLTALNTEAFF
TRBD1	TRBJ2-1	-	TRBV30	TGTGCCTGGAGTCGTGACAGGGTTGTTCAGTTCTTC	CAWSRDRVVQFF
TRBD1	TRBJ1-2	once	TRBV27	TGTGCCAGCAGTTCGCAGGACAGGGGGAGGAACTATGGCTACACCTTC	CASSSQDRGRNYGYTF
-	TRBJ1-1	-	TRBV4-3	TGCGCCAGCAGGGATCGACAGAACACTGAAGCTTTCTTT	CASRDRQNTEAFF
TRBD1	TRBJ2-2	-	TRBV5-1	TGCGCCAGCAGCTTGTCGCAGGGGGCATTGAGGAACACCGGGGAGCTGTTTTTT	CASSLSQGALRNTGELFF
-	TRBJ2-2	-	TRBV7-2	TGTGCCAGCAGCTTAGGTGTTACGAACACCGGGGAGCTGTTTTTT	CASSLGVTNTGELFF